The 6 T cell receptor beta chains in this list originate from one sample, sequenced in a study of beta chain features in type 1 diabetes. The investigators reverse transcribed all of the isolated RNA, so they sequenced expressed TCRB transcripts. Using immunoSEQ multiplex PCR, the repertoire was profiled, and TCRdb retains in-frame clones only, with some absent. This table has 15,000 or so clones, 40% to 55% appearing once. The specimen was stem cell memory CD4+ T cells from blood. The receptors originated from a woman between 40 and 50 years old in good health.

The chain recombines TRBV6-5 with TRBJ2-2; tentatively, D is TRBD2 (5 bases). CDR1 is MNHEY, CDR2 SVGAGI, per germline. Trimming took 7 bases from V and 6 from J, leaving 6 bases between them. The CDR3 spans 11 residues. The CDR3 spells CASKGAGELFF. The CDR3 bases are TGTGCCAGCAAGGGAGCCGGGGAGCTGTTTTTT.

The rearrangement links TRBV6-1 to TRBJ2-7; D may be TRBD2 (5 bases). The CDR3 runs 12 residues. Germline CDR1 reads MNHNS; CDR2 reads SASEGT. Trimming cost V 4 bases and J 5 bases, with 9 bases left between them. Here the CDR3 reads CASSGGRDEQYF. CDR3 coding DNA: TGTGCCAGCAGTGGAGGGCGGGACGAGCAGTACTTC.

The V and J genes are TRBV7-2 and TRBJ2-7; 7 nucleotides align to TRBD1. This CDR3 spans 14 amino acids. Germline-derived CDR1 and CDR2 are SGHTA and FQGNSA. V shed 4 bases, J shed 7 bases, and the junction held 10 bases outside the gene matches. The chain's CDR3 is CASSSKKSTGEQYF. CDR3 nucleotide sequence: TGTGCCAGCAGCTCTAAAAAGTCGACAGGGGAGCAGTACTTC.

V usage is TRBV11-2 and J usage is TRBJ1-1; 7 nucleotides line up with TRBD1. Germline assignment: CDR1 SGHAT and CDR2 FQNNGV. The CDR3 sequence is 15 residues long. V shed 5 bases and J 0 bases; nucleotides not matched to a gene: 6. In nucleotides, the CDR3 is TGTGCCAGCAGCGTCGCGGGACAGATGAACACTGAAGCTTTCTTT. Translating gives CASSVAGQMNTEAFF.

V is TRBV7-2 and J is TRBJ2-5; weak D call: TRBD2 (6 bases). There are 13 residues in the CDR3. V shed 4 bases and J shed 3 bases, with 9 bases lying between them. Germline CDR1 reads SGHTA; CDR2 reads FQGNSA. The CDR3 nucleotides are TGTGCCAGCAGCTCTGGGGGGAAAGAGACCCAGTACTTC. This codes for CASSSGGKETQYF.

The rearrangement links TRBV5-1 to TRBJ1-4; 7 bases map to TRBD1. Per the germline V gene, CDR1 is SGHRS and CDR2 is YFSETQ. Trimming at V came to 4 bases and at J to 0 bases, leaving 6 bases not matched to a gene. The CDR3 covers 16 residues. CDR3 residues: CASSKDRNSTNEKLFF. DNA of the CDR3: TGCGCCAGCAGCAAGGACAGGAATTCAACTAATGAAAAACTGTTTTTT.